A single sample gave rise to the 11 T cell receptor beta chains below, sequenced in a study of blood T cells in healthy people across ages. A second PCR of 7 to 11 cycles used a sample-barcoded 5' primer and a J-beta primer mix. TCRdb processed the 5' RACE reads anew with MiXCR; each CDR3 protein has one entry. This sample has 1.5 million to 2 million distinct CDR3 sequences, with about 35% found just once. What was sequenced was blood. The receptor set was obtained from a woman in her 30s in good health.

This chain joins TRBV12-3 or TRBV12-4 and TRBJ2-7; TRBD1 aligns across 7 bases. The trim removed 4 bases at V and 3 bases at J, leaving 6 bases unmatched. CDR3 length: 14 residues. CDR3 coding DNA: TGTGCCAGCAGTTGGACAGGAAGCTTCTACGAGCAGTACTTC. Amino acid sequence: CASSWTGSFYEQYF.

CDR3 in DNA: TGTGCCAGCAGCTCCTGGACAGGGGAAGGCTATGGCTACACCTTC. This encodes CASSSWTGEGYGYTF. The chain uses TRBV7-9 and TRBJ1-2; 9 bases are shared with TRBD1. The V gene's germline CDR1 is SEHNR and CDR2 FQNEAQ (reference sequence). V was clipped by 4 bases and J by 4 bases; unmatched bases: 7. The CDR3 length is 15 residues.

There are many counts of this clonotype. This chain connects TRBV20-1 to TRBJ2-1; 11 bases map to TRBD2. This CDR3 comprises 13 residues. V lost 1 base to trimming and J lost 9 bases; unmatched junction nucleotides: 2. The germline gives CDR1 DFQATT, CDR2 SNEGSKA (reference sequence). CDR3 in amino acids: CSARVSGGGEQFF. The CDR3 DNA sequence: TGCAGTGCTAGAGTTAGCGGGGGGGGTGAGCAGTTCTTC.

The J gene is TRBJ1-2, the V gene TRBV7-8; tentative D call: TRBD1 (5 bases). The CDR3 loop spans 14 amino acids. Trimming cost V 6 bases and J 2 bases, with 13 bases left between them. Germline V CDR1 and CDR2: SGHVS, FQNEAQ. Written as DNA, the CDR3 is TGTGCCAGCAGTGCAGGGAATTGGAACTATGGCTACACCTTC. Translation gives CASSAGNWNYGYTF.

The chain carries TRBV15 and TRBJ2-7; D possibly corresponds to TRBD1 (5 bases). Germline lookup yields CDR1 LNHNV and CDR2 YYDKDF (reference sequence). CDR3 size: 13 residues. V lost 3 bases and J lost 3, with 9 bases in between. CDR3 bases: TGTGCCACCAGCAGCGGCAGGGACTACGAGCAGTACTTC. It is translated as CATSSGRDYEQYF.

This sequence joins TRBV6-4 and TRBJ2-3; TRBD1 might be the D (7 bases). The CDR3 sequence is 14 residues long. The V end was cut by 3 bases, the J end by 4 bases, with 11 bases between. Germline V gene data show CDR1 as MRHNA and CDR2 as SNTAGT. The CDR3 DNA sequence: TGTGCCAGCAGTGAAGACAGGGAGGCAGATACGCAGTATTTT. This encodes CASSEDREADTQYF.

This clonotype was counted ten times or more. The rearrangement links TRBV29-1 to TRBJ2-5; D is unresolved. Trimming shortened V by 6 bases and J by 3 bases, and 8 bases separated the two germline ends. Germline loops: CDR1 SQVTM, CDR2 ANQGSEA. This CDR3 contains 11 residues. The CDR3 DNA follows: TGCAGCGTCTCCCCAAAAGAGACCCAGTACTTC. Translating gives CSVSPKETQYF.

The chain couples TRBV16 to TRBJ1-5; D unresolved. The CDR3 totals 19 residues. CDR1 KGHSY and CDR2 FQNENV come from the germline V gene. Trimming removed 0 bases from V and 6 bases from J, with 24 bases in between. The CDR3 protein is CASSQSSLRVRRSGQPQHF. CDR3 bases: TGTGCCAGCAGCCAATCTTCGCTACGAGTTCGTCGGTCGGGTCAGCCCCAGCATTTT.

The table lists this clonotype with many counts. A read error may account for a junction end that differs from germline. The rearrangement uses TRBV7-3 and TRBJ2-3; no firm D call. This CDR3 comprises 14 residues. CDR1 is SGHTA, CDR2 FQGTGA, per germline. The CDR3 nucleotides are TGCGCCAGCAGCTTCGGCGGCGGCACAGATACGCAGTATTTT. Translating gives CASSFGGGTDTQYF.

The chain carries TRBV2 and TRBJ2-1; 8 bases are shared with TRBD2. Germline V gene lookup returns CDR1 SNHLY and CDR2 FYNNEI. The CDR3 contains 14 residues. V trimming: 5 bases; J trimming: 3 bases; junction bases outside the gene matches: 3. The CDR3 region has the DNA TGTGCCAGCAGTACGACTAGCGTCTACAATGAGCAGTTCTTC. Its protein product is CASSTTSVYNEQFF.

The CDR3 coding sequence is TGTGCCAGCAGCCCCCGTGAGGGACGAAAAGAGACCCAGTACTTC. It encodes CASSPREGRKETQYF. The V and J genes are TRBV3-1 and TRBJ2-5; the D gene could be TRBD1 or TRBD2 (5 bases each). CDR1 is LGHDT and CDR2 is YNNKEL in the germline V gene (reference sequence). V was trimmed by 4 bases and J by 3 bases, leaving 15 bases between them. The CDR3 is made up of 15 amino acids.